The clone carrying this T cell receptor beta chain was seen repeatedly, ten times or more. TCRdb redid the calling of the RACE reads with MiXCR, one entry per CDR3 protein. The repertoire holds 89,000 or so distinct CDR3 sequences, with less than 8% as singletons. These data come from a study of human T cells and chemical hapten exposure. Overall study: Sensitization applied 2% DPC to approximately 2 cm by approximately 2 cm of upper inner arm skin.

Specified time point: patch test 2, 6 weeks after DPC sensitization. Treatment defined: therapeutic diphenylcyclopropenone sensitization with weekly scalp DPC. RNA extraction used unfractionated whole blood as the source of total RNA. With V trimmed by 4 bases and J by 7 bases, 3 bases remained unmatched. The CDR3 runs 13 residues. Germline CDR1 and CDR2: GTSNPN and SVGIG (reference sequence). The specimen comprised whole blood, sampled in connection with sensitization to the hapten diphenylcyclopropenone (DPC). The chain combines TRBV30 with TRBJ1-4; 10 bases align to TRBD1. The TCR was taken from a woman in her thirties with alopecia areata. Some clones in this sample may be carry-over from other donors' samples. The CDR3 loop is CAWTGTGAEKLFF. CDR3 bases: TGTGCCTGGACCGGGACAGGGGCTGAAAAACTGTTTTTT.